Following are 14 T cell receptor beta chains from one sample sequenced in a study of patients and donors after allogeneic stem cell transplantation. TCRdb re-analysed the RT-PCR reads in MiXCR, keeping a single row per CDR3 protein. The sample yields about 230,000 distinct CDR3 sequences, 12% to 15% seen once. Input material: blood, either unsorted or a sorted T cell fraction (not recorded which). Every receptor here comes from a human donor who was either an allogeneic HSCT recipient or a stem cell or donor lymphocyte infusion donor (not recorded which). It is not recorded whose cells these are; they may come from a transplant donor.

This CDR3 is CASSRSVAIHSEAFF. Written as DNA, the CDR3 is TGTGCCAGCAGCCGGTCCGTGGCGATTCATTCTGAAGCTTTCTTT. The chain has TRBV7-8 and TRBJ1-1, with D unresolved. Germline CDR1 reads SGHVS; CDR2 reads FQNEAQ. The length of the CDR3 is 15 residues. Trimming took 5 bases from V and 6 from J, leaving 19 bases between them.

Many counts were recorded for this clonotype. CDR3 region: CASSLVRGRAGYTF. DNA of the CDR3: TGTGCCAGCAGTTTAGTCAGGGGGCGCGCTGGCTACACCTTC. The chain recombines TRBV12-3 or TRBV12-4 with TRBJ1-2; 8 bases match TRBD1. J lost 7 bases, V lost 1 base, and 5 bases had no gene match. The CDR3 is 14 residues long.

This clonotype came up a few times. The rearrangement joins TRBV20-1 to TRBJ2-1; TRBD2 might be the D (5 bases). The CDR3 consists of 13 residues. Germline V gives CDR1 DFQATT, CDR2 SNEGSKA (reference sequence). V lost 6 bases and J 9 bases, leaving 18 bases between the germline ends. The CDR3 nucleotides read TGCAGTGCCACTGGACTGTCCGTCGGTGAGCAGTTCTTC. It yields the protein CSATGLSVGEQFF.

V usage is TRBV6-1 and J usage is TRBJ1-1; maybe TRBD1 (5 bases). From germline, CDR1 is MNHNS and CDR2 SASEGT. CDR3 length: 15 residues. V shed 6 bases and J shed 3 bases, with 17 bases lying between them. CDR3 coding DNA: TGTGCCAGCAGGATGCCAGGGCGAGGGGACACTGAAGCTTTCTTT. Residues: CASRMPGRGDTEAFF.

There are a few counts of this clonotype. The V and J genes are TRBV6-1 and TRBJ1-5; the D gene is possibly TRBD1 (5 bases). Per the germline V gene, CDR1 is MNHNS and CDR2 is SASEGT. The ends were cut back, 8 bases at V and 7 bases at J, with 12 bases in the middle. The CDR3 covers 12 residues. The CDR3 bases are TGTGCCAGCGGCGGGGGTGGGCAGCCCCAGCATTTT. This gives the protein CASGGGGQPQHF.

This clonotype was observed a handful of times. The CDR3 DNA is TGCGCCAGCAGTTTAGACAGGGCTTACTCACCCCTCCACTTT. As protein: CASSLDRAYSPLHF. The V and J genes are TRBV5-1 and TRBJ1-6, with 7 bases that match TRBD1. CDR1 and CDR2 (germline): SGHRS, YFSETQ. This CDR3 contains 14 residues. The V segment lost 5 bases and the J segment 10 bases; nucleotides outside the gene matches: 9.

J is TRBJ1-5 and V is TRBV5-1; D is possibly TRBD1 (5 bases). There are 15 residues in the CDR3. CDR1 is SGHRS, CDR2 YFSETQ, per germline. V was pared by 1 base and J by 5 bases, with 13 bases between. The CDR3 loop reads CASSLTAGKDQPQHF. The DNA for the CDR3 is TGCGCCAGCAGCTTGACCGCAGGGAAGGATCAGCCCCAGCATTTT.

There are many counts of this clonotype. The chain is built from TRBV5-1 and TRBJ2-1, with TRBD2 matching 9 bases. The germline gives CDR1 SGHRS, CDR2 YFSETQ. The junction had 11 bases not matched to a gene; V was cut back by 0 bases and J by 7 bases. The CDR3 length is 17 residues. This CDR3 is CASSLDVGAGGKNEQFF. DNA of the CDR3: TGCGCCAGCAGCTTGGACGTTGGAGCGGGAGGAAAGAATGAGCAGTTCTTC.

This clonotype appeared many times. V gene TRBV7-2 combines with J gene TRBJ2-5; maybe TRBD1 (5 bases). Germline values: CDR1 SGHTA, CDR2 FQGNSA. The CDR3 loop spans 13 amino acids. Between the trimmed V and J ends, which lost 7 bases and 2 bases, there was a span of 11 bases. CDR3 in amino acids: CASNRRGQETQYF. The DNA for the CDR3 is TGTGCCAGCAACCGTAGGGGTCAAGAGACCCAGTACTTC.

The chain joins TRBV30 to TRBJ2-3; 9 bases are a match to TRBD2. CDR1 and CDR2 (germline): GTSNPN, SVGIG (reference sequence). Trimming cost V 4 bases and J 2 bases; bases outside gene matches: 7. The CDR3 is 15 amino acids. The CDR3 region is CAWTPGLAYTDTQYF. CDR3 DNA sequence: TGTGCCTGGACCCCCGGACTAGCGTACACAGATACGCAGTATTTT.

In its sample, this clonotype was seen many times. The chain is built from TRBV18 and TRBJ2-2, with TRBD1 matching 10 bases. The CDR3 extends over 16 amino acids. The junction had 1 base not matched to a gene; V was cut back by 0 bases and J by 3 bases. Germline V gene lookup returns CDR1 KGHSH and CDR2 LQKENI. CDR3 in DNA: TGTGCCAGCTCACCACCGGGACAGGGGCACACCGGGGAGCTGTTTTTT. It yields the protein CASSPPGQGHTGELFF.

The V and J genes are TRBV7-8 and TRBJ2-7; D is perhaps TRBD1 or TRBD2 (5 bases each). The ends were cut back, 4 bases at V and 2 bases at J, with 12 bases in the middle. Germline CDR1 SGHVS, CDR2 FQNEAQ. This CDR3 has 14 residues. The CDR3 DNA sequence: TGTGCCAGCAGCTCCGGGACCCACACCTACGAGCAGTACTTC. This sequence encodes CASSSGTHTYEQYF.

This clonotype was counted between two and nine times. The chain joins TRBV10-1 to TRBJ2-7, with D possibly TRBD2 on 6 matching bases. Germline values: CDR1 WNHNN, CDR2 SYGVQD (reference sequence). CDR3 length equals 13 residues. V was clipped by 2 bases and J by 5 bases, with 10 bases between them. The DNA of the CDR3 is TGCGCCAGCAGTGAGGGGGGGTCCGACGAGCAGTACTTC. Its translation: CASSEGGSDEQYF.

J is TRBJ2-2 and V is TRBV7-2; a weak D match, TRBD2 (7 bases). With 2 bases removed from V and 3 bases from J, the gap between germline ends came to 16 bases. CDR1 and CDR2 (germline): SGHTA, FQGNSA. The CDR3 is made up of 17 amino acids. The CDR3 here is CASSLRGGIGHTGELFF. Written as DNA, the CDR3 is TGTGCCAGCAGCTTAAGGGGGGGCATCGGGCACACCGGGGAGCTGTTTTTT.